One TCR beta chain is described in this entry. CDR3 length: 14 residues. Germline loops: CDR1 ENHRY, CDR2 SYGVKD. After removal of 5 bases from V and 6 bases from J, the junction contained 7 bases not matched to a gene. The data stem from a study of blood T cell repertoires in COVID-19. Looking at the study overall: Italy, Spain and the United States were the sources of the convalescent and acute COVID-19 samples. T cells, B-cell-depleted T cells, or PBMCs supplied cDNA or gDNA.

As processed by the authors: Reference gene primer amplification gave estimated nucleated cell counts. The data were produced by immunoSEQ multiplex PCR, yet TCRdb's version contains in-frame clones alone and is incomplete. V and J calls and clone size follow that table, whereas D and trimming were derived from the DNA. In the table there are 200,000 to 250,000 clones, roughly 84% of which are singletons. This TCR came from a man aged 50 or older with active or convalescent COVID-19. The gene calls are TRBV10-3 and TRBJ1-1; TRBD1 aligns across 9 bases. Sequencing input: peripheral blood. The CDR3 reads CAISNRGLGAEAFF. The CDR3 DNA reads as TGTGCCATCAGTAACAGGGGGCTGGGGGCTGAAGCTTTCTTT.